This entry lists 13 T cell receptor beta chains sequenced from one sample in a study of shared clonotypes between healthy human individuals. Some clones are missing from TCRdb's copy, which holds only in-frame ones; the method was immunoSEQ multiplex PCR. The table shows 2 million to 3 million clones, with 93% occurring only once. Sequenced sample: naive CD4+ T cells from PBMCs. This sample's subset: CD45RA+ positively selected. The receptors here all came from a young man in good health. Some clones in this sample may be carry-over from other donors' samples.

The gene calls are TRBV5-1 and TRBJ2-6; 7 bases are a match to TRBD1. There are 17 residues in the CDR3. V lost 1 base, J lost 0 bases, and 4 bases stayed unmatched. The germline CDR1 and CDR2 sequences are SGHRS and YFSETQ. The CDR3 bases are TGCGCCAGCAGCTTGACAGGGGCGAACTCTGGGGCCAACGTCCTGACTTTC. Its translation: CASSLTGANSGANVLTF.

Points on this clone: One base away lies a much larger clone, so this may be a sequencing read error. The identical CDR3 is also encoded by other nucleotide sequences in the sample. V gene TRBV6-6 combines with J gene TRBJ2-7; no definite D call. Germline V gives CDR1 MNHNY, CDR2 SVGAGI (reference sequence). The CDR3 loop spans 11 amino acids. V was pared by 4 bases and J by 3 bases, with 4 bases between. The CDR3 sequence is CASSSNYEQYF. In DNA form, the CDR3 reads TGTGCCAGCAGTTCAAACTACGAGCAGTACTTC.

The chain uses TRBV19 and TRBJ2-3; D unclear. Germline loops: CDR1 LNHDA, CDR2 SQIVND (reference sequence). The CDR3 sequence is 13 residues long. Deletions cut 4 bases from V and 2 bases from J, with 7 bases between. CDR3 sequence reads: CASSKAATDTQYF. The CDR3 nucleotides read TGTGCCAGTAGTAAGGCAGCCACAGATACGCAGTATTTT.

About this clone itself: This sample includes further DNA sequences coding for the same CDR3. The chain couples TRBV2 to TRBJ2-7, with 8 bases fitting TRBD1. Losses at the gene ends were 6 bases for V and 7 bases for J; bases not matched to a gene: 5. This CDR3 has 12 amino acids. Germline V lookup: CDR1 SNHLY, CDR2 FYNNEI. The CDR3, as DNA: TGTGCCAGCAGGGACAGGGCAGGAGAGCAGTACTTC. It encodes CASRDRAGEQYF.

The CDR3 region has the DNA TGTGCCAGCAGCCAACTAAGGGGGGGCACTGAAGCTTTCTTT. It codes for CASSQLRGGTEAFF. The rearrangement links TRBV5-4 to TRBJ1-1; tentatively, D is TRBD1 (6 bases). V was clipped by 4 bases and J by 4 bases, with 14 bases between them. The germline V gene has CDR1 SGHNT and CDR2 YYREEE (reference sequence). CDR3 size: 14 residues.

The rearrangement uses TRBV28 and TRBJ2-6; 7 nucleotides match TRBD1. V gave up 3 bases and J gave up 2 bases; unmatched junction bases: 1. The CDR3 is 15 residues long. Germline CDR1 reads MDHEN; CDR2 reads SYDVKM. CDR3 residues: CASSFTGAGANVLTF. DNA of the CDR3: TGTGCCAGCAGTTTCACAGGGGCTGGGGCCAACGTCCTGACTTTC.

J is TRBJ2-3 and V is TRBV6-4, with 11 bases identical to TRBD2. The trim removed 6 bases at V and 1 base at J, leaving 3 bases unmatched. This CDR3 spans 15 amino acids. In germline, CDR1 is MRHNA, CDR2 SNTAGT. CDR3 DNA: TGTGCCAGCAGAGCACTAGCGGGGGGCACAGATACGCAGTATTTT. It encodes CASRALAGGTDTQYF.

This clone was seen a single time. The genes are TRBV30 and TRBJ2-1, with D tentatively TRBD2 (5 bases). This CDR3 contains 12 residues. Trimming shortened V by 1 base and J by 8 bases, and 9 bases separated the two germline ends. Germline V gene sequence: CDR1 GTSNPN, CDR2 SVGIG (reference sequence). CDR3 sequence reads: CAWSATGDEQFF. The CDR3 DNA reads as TGTGCCTGGAGTGCGACCGGGGATGAGCAGTTCTTC.

The chain has TRBV5-4 and TRBJ2-4, with D possibly matching TRBD1 (6 bases). The germline V and J ends were trimmed by 4 bases and 0 bases, with 14 bases remaining between them. The V gene's germline CDR1 is SGHNT and CDR2 YYREEE (reference sequence). The CDR3 runs to 16 residues. CDR3 DNA: TGTGCCAGCAGCCCCTACAGGGATCTAGCCAAAAACATTCAGTACTTC. The encoded protein is CASSPYRDLAKNIQYF.

This chain links TRBV28 with TRBJ2-7; D is perhaps TRBD2 (6 bases). CDR3 length equals 14 residues. CDR1 and CDR2 from the germline V gene are MDHEN and SYDVKM. V lost 5 bases and J lost 3, with 14 bases in between. The CDR3 spells CASSPMGLNYEQYF. CDR3 nucleotide sequence: TGTGCCAGCAGTCCCATGGGACTTAACTACGAGCAGTACTTC.

A word on this clone: This sample also contains other DNA sequences that code for the same CDR3. The chain is built from TRBV6-5 and TRBJ1-1; 7 positions agree with TRBD1. With V trimmed by 3 bases and J by 5 bases, 3 bases remained unmatched. CDR3 length: 13 amino acids. Per the germline V gene, CDR1 is MNHEY and CDR2 is SVGAGI. CDR3 protein: CASSYNRGTEAFF. In nucleotides, the CDR3 is TGTGCCAGCAGTTATAACAGGGGAACTGAAGCTTTCTTT.

This chain links TRBV28 with TRBJ2-7, with a tentative D call TRBD1 (6 bases). CDR3 length equals 16 residues. V was clipped by 1 base and J by 7 bases, with 20 bases between them. The germline gives CDR1 MDHEN, CDR2 SYDVKM. The CDR3 bases are TGTGCCAGCAGTTTATTCTTGCCAGGACAGCTAACGGAGCAGTACTTC. Translation gives CASSLFLPGQLTEQYF.

For this clone: The same CDR3 is also encoded by other DNA sequences in this sample. The chain couples TRBV9 to TRBJ2-5, with a possible D match to TRBD1 (5 bases). Between the trimmed V and J ends, which lost 0 bases and 2 bases, there was a span of 8 bases. Germline V gene lookup returns CDR1 SGDLS and CDR2 YYNGEE. The CDR3 consists of 14 residues. CDR3 in amino acids: CASSVGQRQETQYF. In nucleotides, the CDR3 is TGTGCCAGCAGCGTAGGACAGCGACAAGAGACCCAGTACTTC.